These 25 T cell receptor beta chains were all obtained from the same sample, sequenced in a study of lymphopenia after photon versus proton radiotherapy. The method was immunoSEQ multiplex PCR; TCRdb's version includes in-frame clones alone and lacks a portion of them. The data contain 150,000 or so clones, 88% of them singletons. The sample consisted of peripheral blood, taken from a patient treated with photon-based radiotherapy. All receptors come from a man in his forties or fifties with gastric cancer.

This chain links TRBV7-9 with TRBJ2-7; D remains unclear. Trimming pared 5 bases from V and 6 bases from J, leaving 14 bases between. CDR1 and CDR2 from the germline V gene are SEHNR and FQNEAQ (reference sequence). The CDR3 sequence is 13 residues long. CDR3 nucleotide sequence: TGTGCCAGCAGCCGTTATAAAATAACCGAGCAGTACTTC. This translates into CASSRYKITEQYF.

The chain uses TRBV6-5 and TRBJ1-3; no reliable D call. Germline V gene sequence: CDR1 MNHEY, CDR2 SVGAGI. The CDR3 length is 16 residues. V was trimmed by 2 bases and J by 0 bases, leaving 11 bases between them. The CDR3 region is CASSYESPNSGNTIYF. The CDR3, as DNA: TGTGCCAGCAGTTACGAGTCCCCCAACTCTGGAAACACCATATATTTT.

The CDR3 DNA reads TGTGCCAGCAGCCAAGATCAGGCTGGGACTTACAATGAGCAGTTCTTC. This sequence encodes CASSQDQAGTYNEQFF. The V gene is TRBV4-2, the J gene TRBJ2-1, with D possibly TRBD2 on 6 matching bases. V shed 0 bases and J shed 4 bases, with 13 bases lying between them. The CDR3 sequence is 16 residues long. Germline V gene sequence: CDR1 LGHNA, CDR2 YNFKEQ.

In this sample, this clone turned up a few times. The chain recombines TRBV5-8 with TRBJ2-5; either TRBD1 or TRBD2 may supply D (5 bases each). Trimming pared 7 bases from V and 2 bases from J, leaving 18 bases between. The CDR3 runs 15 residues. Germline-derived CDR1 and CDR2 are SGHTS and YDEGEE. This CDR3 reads CASARGATIQETQYF. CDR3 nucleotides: TGTGCCAGCGCAAGAGGGGCAACTATTCAAGAGACCCAGTACTTC. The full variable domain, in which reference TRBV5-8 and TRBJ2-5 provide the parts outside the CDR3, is EAGVTQSPTHLIKTRGQQATLRCSPISGHTSVYWYQQALGLGLQFLLWYDEGEERNRGNFPPRFSGRQFPNYSSELNVNALELEDSALYLCASARGATIQETQYFGPGTRLLVL.

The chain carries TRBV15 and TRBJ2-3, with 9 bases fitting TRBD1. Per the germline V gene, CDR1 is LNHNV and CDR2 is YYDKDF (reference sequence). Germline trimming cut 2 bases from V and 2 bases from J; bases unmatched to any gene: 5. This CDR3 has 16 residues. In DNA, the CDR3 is TGTGCCACCAGCAGACGGACAGGGGCACCCACAGATACGCAGTATTTT. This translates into CATSRRTGAPTDTQYF. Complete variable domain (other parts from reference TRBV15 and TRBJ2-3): DAMVIQNPRYQVTQFGKPVTLSCSQTLNHNVMYWYQQKSSQAPKLLFHYYDKDFNNEADTPDNFQSRRPNTSFCFLDIRSPGLGDTAMYLCATSRRTGAPTDTQYFGPGTRLTVL.

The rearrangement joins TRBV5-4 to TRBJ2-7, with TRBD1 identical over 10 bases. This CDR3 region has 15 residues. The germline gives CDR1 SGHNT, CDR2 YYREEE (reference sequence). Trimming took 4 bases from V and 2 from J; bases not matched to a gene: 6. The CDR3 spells CASSDTGQGAYEQYF. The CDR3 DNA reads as TGTGCCAGCAGCGATACTGGACAGGGGGCCTACGAGCAGTACTTC.

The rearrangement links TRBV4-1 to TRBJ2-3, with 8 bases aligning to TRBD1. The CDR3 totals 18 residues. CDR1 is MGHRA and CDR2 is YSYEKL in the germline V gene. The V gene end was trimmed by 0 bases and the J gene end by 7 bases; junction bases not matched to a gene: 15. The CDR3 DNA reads TGCGCCAGCAGCCAAGATGGGGCAGGGGGCGCCGGAGGAAATACGCAGTATTTT. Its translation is CASSQDGAGGAGGNTQYF.

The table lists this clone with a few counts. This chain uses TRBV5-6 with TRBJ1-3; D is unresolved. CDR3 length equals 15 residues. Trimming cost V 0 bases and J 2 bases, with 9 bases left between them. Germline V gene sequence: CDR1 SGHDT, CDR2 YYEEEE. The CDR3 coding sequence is TGTGCCAGCAGCTTGGTAGCGTCGGCTGGAAACACCATATATTTT. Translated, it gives CASSLVASAGNTIYF.

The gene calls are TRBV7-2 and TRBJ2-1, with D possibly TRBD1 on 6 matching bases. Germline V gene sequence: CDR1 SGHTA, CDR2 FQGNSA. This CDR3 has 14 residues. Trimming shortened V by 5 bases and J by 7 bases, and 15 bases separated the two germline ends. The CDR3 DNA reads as TGTGCCAGCAGCCGTTCACCAGGGGTTAATGAGCAGTTCTTC. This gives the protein CASSRSPGVNEQFF.

The DNA of the CDR3 is TGTGCCAGCAGCTTAGGAGGTGTGGGGCAGCGAAGCACCATATATTTT. This sequence encodes CASSLGGVGQRSTIYF. The chain recombines TRBV7-9 with TRBJ1-3, with D tentatively TRBD1 (5 bases). Germline V gene lookup returns CDR1 SEHNR and CDR2 FQNEAQ (reference sequence). Trimming took off 1 base at V and 9 bases at J, with 19 bases between the two ends. The CDR3 sequence is 16 residues long.

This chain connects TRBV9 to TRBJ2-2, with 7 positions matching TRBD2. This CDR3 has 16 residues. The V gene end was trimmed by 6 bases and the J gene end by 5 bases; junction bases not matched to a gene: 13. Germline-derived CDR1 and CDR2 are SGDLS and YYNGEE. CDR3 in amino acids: CASTPGRTGGTGELFF. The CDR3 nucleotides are TGTGCCAGCACCCCCGGGCGGACGGGGGGAACCGGGGAGCTGTTTTTT. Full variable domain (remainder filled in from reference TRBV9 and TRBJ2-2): DSGVTQTPKHLITATGQRVTLRCSPRSGDLSVYWYQQSLDQGLQFLIQYYNGEERAKGNILERFSAQQFPDLHSELNLSSLELGDSALYFCASTPGRTGGTGELFFGEGSRLTVL.

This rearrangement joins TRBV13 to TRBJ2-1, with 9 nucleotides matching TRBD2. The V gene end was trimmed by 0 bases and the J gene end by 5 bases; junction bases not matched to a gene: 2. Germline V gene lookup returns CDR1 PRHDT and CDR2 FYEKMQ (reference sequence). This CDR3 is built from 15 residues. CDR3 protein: CASSLGLAGNNEQFF. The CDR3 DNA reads TGTGCCAGCAGCTTAGGGCTAGCGGGAAACAATGAGCAGTTCTTC.

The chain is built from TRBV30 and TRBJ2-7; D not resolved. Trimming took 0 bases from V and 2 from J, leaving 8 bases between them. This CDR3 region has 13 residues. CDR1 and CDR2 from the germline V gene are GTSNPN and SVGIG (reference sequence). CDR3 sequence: CAWSVNGPYEQYF. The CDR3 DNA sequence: TGTGCCTGGAGTGTAAACGGACCCTACGAGCAGTACTTC.

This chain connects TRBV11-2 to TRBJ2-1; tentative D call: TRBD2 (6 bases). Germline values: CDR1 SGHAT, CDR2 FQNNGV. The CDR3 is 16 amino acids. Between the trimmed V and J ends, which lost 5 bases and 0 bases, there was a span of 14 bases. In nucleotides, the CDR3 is TGTGCCAGCAGCCACCGGGACGGGAGCTCCTACAATGAGCAGTTCTTC. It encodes CASSHRDGSSYNEQFF.

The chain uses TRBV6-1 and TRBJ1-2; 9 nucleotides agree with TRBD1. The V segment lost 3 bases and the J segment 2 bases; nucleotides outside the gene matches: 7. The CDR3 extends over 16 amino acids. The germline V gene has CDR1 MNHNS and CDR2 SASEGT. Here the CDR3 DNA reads TGTGCCAGCAGTGAGAGACCCGGGACAGGGAACTATGGCTACACCTTC. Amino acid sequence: CASSERPGTGNYGYTF.

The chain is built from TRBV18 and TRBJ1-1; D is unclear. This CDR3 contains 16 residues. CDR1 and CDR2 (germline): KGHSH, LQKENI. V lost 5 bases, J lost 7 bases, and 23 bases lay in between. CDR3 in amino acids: CASSGMAPASRGEAFF. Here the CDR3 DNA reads TGTGCCAGCTCAGGAATGGCTCCTGCATCGAGAGGTGAAGCTTTCTTT.

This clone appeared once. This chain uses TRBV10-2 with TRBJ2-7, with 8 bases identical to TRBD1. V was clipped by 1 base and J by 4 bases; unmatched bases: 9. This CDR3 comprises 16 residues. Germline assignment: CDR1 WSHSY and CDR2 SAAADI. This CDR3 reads CASSEFGAGGFYEQYF. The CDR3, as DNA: TGCGCCAGCAGTGAGTTCGGTGCAGGGGGCTTTTACGAGCAGTACTTC.

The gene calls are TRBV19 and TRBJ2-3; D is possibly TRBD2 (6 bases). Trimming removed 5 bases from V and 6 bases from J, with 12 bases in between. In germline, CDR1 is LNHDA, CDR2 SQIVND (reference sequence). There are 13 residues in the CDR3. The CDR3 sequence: CASSQRVSDTQYF. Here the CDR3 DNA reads TGTGCCAGTAGTCAGCGGGTATCCGATACGCAGTATTTT.

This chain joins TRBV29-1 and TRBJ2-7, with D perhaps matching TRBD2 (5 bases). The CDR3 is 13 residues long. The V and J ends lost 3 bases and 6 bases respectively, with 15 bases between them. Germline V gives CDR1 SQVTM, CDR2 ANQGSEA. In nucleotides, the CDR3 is TGCAGCGTTGATATCATCGGGGTGGCCGAGCAGTACTTC. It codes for CSVDIIGVAEQYF.

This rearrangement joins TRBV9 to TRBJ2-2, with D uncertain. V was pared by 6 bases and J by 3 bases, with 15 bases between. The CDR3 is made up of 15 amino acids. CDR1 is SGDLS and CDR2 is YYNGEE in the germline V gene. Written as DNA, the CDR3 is TGTGCCAGCACCTCGTCGGCTACTCACACCGGGGAGCTGTTTTTT. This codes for CASTSSATHTGELFF.

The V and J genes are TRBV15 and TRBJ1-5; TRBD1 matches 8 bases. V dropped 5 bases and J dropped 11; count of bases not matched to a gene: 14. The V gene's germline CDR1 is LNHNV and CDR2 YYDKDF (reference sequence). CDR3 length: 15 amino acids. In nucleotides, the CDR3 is TGTGCCACCAGCTCTCGGACAGGGCAGGGCTGGTCCCAGCATTTT. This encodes CATSSRTGQGWSQHF.

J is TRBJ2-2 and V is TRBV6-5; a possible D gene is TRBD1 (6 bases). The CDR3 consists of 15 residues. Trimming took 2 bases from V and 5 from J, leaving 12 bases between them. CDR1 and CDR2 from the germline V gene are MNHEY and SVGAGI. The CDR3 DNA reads TGTGCCAGCAGTTACGAGAGGGGGAGAACCGGGGAGCTGTTTTTT. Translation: CASSYERGRTGELFF.

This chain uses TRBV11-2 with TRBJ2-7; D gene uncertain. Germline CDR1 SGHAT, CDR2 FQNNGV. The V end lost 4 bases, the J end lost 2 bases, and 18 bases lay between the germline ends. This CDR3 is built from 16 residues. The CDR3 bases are TGTGCCAGCAGCTCCCTCGAAAGGGCCCCCACCTACGAGCAGTACTTC. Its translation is CASSSLERAPTYEQYF.

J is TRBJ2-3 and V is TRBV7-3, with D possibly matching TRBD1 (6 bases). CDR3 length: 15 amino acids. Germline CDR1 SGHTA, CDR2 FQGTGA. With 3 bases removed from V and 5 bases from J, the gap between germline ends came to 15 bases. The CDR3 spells CASSFRDNPGDTQYF. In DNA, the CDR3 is TGTGCCAGCAGCTTCCGGGACAACCCTGGAGATACGCAGTATTTT.

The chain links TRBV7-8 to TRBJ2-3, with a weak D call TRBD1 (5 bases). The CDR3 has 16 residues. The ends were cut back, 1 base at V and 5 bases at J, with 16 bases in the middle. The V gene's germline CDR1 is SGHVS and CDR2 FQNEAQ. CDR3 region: CASSLGQPVRLDTQYF. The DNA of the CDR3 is TGTGCCAGCAGCTTAGGACAGCCCGTTAGATTAGATACGCAGTATTTT.